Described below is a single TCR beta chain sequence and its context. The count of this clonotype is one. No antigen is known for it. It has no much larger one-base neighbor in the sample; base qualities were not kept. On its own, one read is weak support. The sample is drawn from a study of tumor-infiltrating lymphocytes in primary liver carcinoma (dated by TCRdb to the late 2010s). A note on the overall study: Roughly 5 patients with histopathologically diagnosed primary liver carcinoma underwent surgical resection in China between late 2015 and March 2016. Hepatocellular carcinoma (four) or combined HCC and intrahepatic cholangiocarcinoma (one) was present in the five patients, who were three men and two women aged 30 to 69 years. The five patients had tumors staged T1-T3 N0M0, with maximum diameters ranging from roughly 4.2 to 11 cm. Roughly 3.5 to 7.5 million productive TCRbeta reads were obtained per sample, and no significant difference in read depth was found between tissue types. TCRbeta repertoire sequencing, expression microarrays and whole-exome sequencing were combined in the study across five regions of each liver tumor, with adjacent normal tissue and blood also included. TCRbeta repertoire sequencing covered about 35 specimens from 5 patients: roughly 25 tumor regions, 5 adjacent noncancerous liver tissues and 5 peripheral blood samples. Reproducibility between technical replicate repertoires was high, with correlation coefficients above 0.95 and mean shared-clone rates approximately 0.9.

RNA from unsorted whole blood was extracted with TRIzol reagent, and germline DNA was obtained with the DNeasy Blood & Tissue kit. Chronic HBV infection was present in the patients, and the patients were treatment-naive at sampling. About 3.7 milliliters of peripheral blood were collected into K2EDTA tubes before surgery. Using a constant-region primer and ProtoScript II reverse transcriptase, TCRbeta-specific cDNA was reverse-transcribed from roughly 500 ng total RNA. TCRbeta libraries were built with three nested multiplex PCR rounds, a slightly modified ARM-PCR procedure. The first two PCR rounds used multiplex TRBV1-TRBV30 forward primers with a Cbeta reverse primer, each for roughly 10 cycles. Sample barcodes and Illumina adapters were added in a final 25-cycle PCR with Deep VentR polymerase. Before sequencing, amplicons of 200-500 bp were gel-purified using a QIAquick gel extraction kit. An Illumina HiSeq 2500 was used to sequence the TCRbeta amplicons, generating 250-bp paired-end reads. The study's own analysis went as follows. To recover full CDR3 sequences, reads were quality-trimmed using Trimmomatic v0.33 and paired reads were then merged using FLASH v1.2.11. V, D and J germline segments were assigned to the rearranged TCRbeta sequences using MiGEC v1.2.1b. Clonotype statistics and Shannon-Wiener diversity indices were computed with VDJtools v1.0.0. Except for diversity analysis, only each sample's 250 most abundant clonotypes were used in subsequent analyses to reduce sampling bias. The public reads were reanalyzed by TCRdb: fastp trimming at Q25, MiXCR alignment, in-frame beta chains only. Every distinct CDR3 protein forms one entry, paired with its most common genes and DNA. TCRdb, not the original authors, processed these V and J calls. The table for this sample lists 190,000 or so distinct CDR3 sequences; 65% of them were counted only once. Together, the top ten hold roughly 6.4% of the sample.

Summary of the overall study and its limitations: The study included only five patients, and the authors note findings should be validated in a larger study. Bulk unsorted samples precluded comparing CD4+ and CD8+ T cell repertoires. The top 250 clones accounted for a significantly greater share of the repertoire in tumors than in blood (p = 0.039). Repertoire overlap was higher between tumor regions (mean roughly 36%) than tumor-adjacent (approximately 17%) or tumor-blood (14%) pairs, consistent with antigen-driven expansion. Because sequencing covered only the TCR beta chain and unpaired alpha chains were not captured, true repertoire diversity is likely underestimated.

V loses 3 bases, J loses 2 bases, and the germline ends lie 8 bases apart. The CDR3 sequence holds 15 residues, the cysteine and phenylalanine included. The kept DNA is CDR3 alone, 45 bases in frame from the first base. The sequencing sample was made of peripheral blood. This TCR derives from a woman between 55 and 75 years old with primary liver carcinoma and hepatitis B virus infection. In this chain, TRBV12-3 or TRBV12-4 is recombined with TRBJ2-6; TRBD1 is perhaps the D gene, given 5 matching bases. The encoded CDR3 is CASSFEDTGANVLTF. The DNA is TGTGCCAGCAGTTTTGAGGACACTGGGGCCAACGTCCTGACTTTC.